The TCR beta chain under discussion was sequenced for a study of OX40 agonist ivuxolimab in advanced cancers. Overall study context: The study reported partial responses in three patients: one hepatocellular carcinoma, two cutaneous melanoma.

Clones were read by immunoSEQ multiplex PCR, and TCRdb kept only the in-frame ones, dropping some. The repertoire holds tens of thousands of clones, around 88% seen once, with 2.5% to 3% in the top ten. Germline V gene lookup returns CDR1 MDHEN and CDR2 SYDVKM. V lost 5 bases and J lost 5; bases outside the gene matches: 7. This CDR3 has 14 amino acids. The chain has TRBV28 and TRBJ2-5, with 8 bases matching TRBD1. The TCR originated in an adult with an advanced solid tumor such as melanoma, head and neck, liver or kidney cancer. The starting material was CD4+ or CD8+ T cells sorted from blood, obtained in a trial of the OX40 agonist ivuxolimab. The DNA for the CDR3 is TGTGCCAGCAGTCATCAGGGGGCGGGTGAGACCCAGTACTTC. Its protein product is CASSHQGAGETQYF. Filled out from reference TRBV28 and TRBJ2-5, the complete variable domain reads DVKVTQSSRYLVKRTGEKVFLECVQDMDHENMFWYRQDPGLGLRLIYFSYDVKMKEKGDIPEGYSVSREKKERFSLILESASTNQTSMYLCASSHQGAGETQYFGPGTRLLVL.